The 24 T cell receptor beta chains in this list originate from one sample, sequenced in a study of blood T cell repertoires in COVID-19. Clones were read by immunoSEQ multiplex PCR, and TCRdb kept only the in-frame ones, dropping some. Among about 110,000 clones listed, about 85% were seen once. The material sequenced was peripheral blood. The receptors come from a man in his forties with acute or convalescent COVID-19.

This chain links TRBV27 with TRBJ2-7, with 9 bases identical to TRBD1. The CDR3 runs to 13 residues. V was clipped by 5 bases and J by 3 bases; unmatched bases: 2. In germline, CDR1 is MNHEY, CDR2 SMNVEV (reference sequence). The CDR3 sequence: CASSRQGVYEQYF. For the CDR3, the DNA is TGTGCCAGCAGTCGACAGGGGGTCTACGAGCAGTACTTC.

The chain is built from TRBV5-1 and TRBJ1-1; 10 bases are shared with TRBD1. The CDR3 length is 15 residues. Germline values: CDR1 SGHRS, CDR2 YFSETQ. J lost 5 bases, V lost 0 bases, and 4 bases had no gene match. The CDR3 sequence: CASSLGTGGKTEAFF. The DNA of the CDR3 is TGCGCCAGCAGCTTGGGGACAGGGGGAAAGACTGAAGCTTTCTTT.

V gene TRBV28 combines with J gene TRBJ2-1; TRBD2 is a possible D gene (6 bases). Germline values: CDR1 MDHEN, CDR2 SYDVKM. CDR3 size: 15 residues. The germline V and J ends were trimmed by 1 base and 7 bases, with 14 bases remaining between them. CDR3 protein: CASSLSGGIANEQFF. CDR3 in DNA: TGTGCCAGCAGTTTATCGGGCGGGATTGCAAATGAGCAGTTCTTC. Based on the CDR3 plus reference TRBV28 and TRBJ2-1, the full variable domain is DVKVTQSSRYLVKRTGEKVFLECVQDMDHENMFWYRQDPGLGLRLIYFSYDVKMKEKGDIPEGYSVSREKKERFSLILESASTNQTSMYLCASSLSGGIANEQFFGPGTRLTVL.

The chain links TRBV6-5 to TRBJ1-1; TRBD1 is a possible D gene (6 bases). CDR1 MNHEY and CDR2 SVGAGI come from the germline V gene. The CDR3 runs to 14 residues. Trimming cost V 6 bases and J 0 bases, with 11 bases left between them. CDR3 sequence: CASSWTVMNTEAFF. CDR3 sequence (DNA): TGTGCCAGCAGCTGGACAGTAATGAACACTGAAGCTTTCTTT.

The chain uses TRBV28 and TRBJ2-2, with 11 bases that match TRBD2. This CDR3 is 16 amino acids long. The V and J ends lost 5 bases and 4 bases, in that order; junction bases with no gene match: 6. Germline V CDR1 and CDR2: MDHEN, SYDVKM. In DNA, the CDR3 is TGTGCCAGCAGTAGCCTAGCGGGAGGTCCCACCGGGGAGCTGTTTTTT. It encodes CASSSLAGGPTGELFF.

The J gene is TRBJ1-1, the V gene TRBV7-8; D may be TRBD1 (6 bases). The ends were cut back, 3 bases at V and 0 bases at J, with 8 bases in the middle. CDR1 and CDR2 (germline): SGHVS, FQNEAQ. The CDR3 contains 14 residues. CDR3 sequence (DNA): TGTGCCAGCAGCTTGACAGGCCTGAACACTGAAGCTTTCTTT. It codes for CASSLTGLNTEAFF.

The J gene is TRBJ2-3, the V gene TRBV18; D is perhaps TRBD1 (6 bases). Germline V lookup: CDR1 KGHSH, CDR2 LQKENI. The germline V and J ends were trimmed by 3 bases and 3 bases, with 10 bases remaining between them. The CDR3 spans 14 residues. Here the CDR3 DNA reads TGTGCCAGCTCACCGGTTGACAGGACAGATACGCAGTATTTT. It yields the protein CASSPVDRTDTQYF.

The rearrangement links TRBV11-3 to TRBJ2-7, with D perhaps TRBD2 (6 bases). Germline CDR1 and CDR2: SGHNT and YENEEA. The CDR3 has 11 amino acids. V lost 5 bases, J lost 5 bases, and 7 bases lay in between. In DNA, the CDR3 is TGTGCCAGCAGCCGGGGGAACGAGCAGTACTTC. It specifies CASSRGNEQYF.

This chain uses TRBV6-1 with TRBJ1-4, with TRBD1 identical over 10 bases. Germline values: CDR1 MNHNS, CDR2 SASEGT. V lost 3 bases to trimming and J lost 7 bases; unmatched junction nucleotides: 5. CDR3 size: 15 residues. CDR3 region: CASSETGGFSEKLFF. As DNA, the CDR3 is TGTGCCAGCAGTGAGACAGGGGGCTTCAGTGAAAAACTGTTTTTT.

The rearrangement joins TRBV2 to TRBJ2-6, with 7 bases aligning to TRBD2. Germline V gives CDR1 SNHLY, CDR2 FYNNEI. This CDR3 has 14 amino acids. This CDR3 reads CAGGELTGANVLTF. The DNA of the CDR3 is TGTGCTGGGGGGGAACTGACTGGGGCCAACGTCCTGACTTTC.

This clone was observed once. The V gene is TRBV10-2, the J gene TRBJ2-7, with 11 bases lining up with TRBD1. The CDR3 covers 14 residues. V lost 7 bases to trimming and J lost 5 bases; unmatched junction nucleotides: 7. Germline assignment: CDR1 WSHSY and CDR2 SAAADI. CDR3 in amino acids: CASTGTGGTHEQYF. DNA for the CDR3: TGCGCCAGCACTGGGACAGGGGGGACCCACGAGCAGTACTTC.

The V gene is TRBV27, the J gene TRBJ1-5; 7 positions agree with TRBD1. The CDR3 loop spans 15 amino acids. Germline CDR1 MNHEY, CDR2 SMNVEV (reference sequence). V lost 6 bases to trimming and J lost 3 bases; unmatched junction nucleotides: 8. The CDR3 sequence: CASRRTGGNNQPQHF. The CDR3 region has the DNA TGTGCCAGCAGAAGGACAGGCGGAAACAATCAGCCCCAGCATTTT.

The sample holds a few counts of this clone. The rearrangement uses TRBV11-2 and TRBJ2-7; D remains ambiguous. The CDR3 spans 12 residues. Between the trimmed V and J ends, which lost 0 bases and 4 bases, there was a span of 4 bases. Germline lookup yields CDR1 SGHAT and CDR2 FQNNGV. The CDR3 DNA follows: TGTGCCAGCAGCTTAGACAGTTACGAGCAGTACTTC. It specifies CASSLDSYEQYF.

This clone was counted a few times. The chain is built from TRBV6-2 or TRBV6-3 and TRBJ2-2, with a tentative D call TRBD2 (5 bases). CDR1 and CDR2 from the germline V gene are MNHEY and SVGEGT. The CDR3 contains 15 residues. The V end was cut by 0 bases, the J end by 4 bases, with 9 bases between. This CDR3 reads CASSYSRVGTGELFF. The CDR3 coding sequence is TGTGCCAGCAGTTACTCGCGGGTGGGCACCGGGGAGCTGTTTTTT.

The chain joins TRBV7-9 to TRBJ2-7; TRBD1 might be the D (5 bases). Trimming removed 6 bases from V and 5 bases from J, with 14 bases in between. The CDR3 is made up of 13 amino acids. The germline V gene has CDR1 SEHNR and CDR2 FQNEAQ (reference sequence). This chain's CDR3 is CASRRQGVDEQYF. The CDR3 bases are TGTGCCAGCAGGCGCCAGGGCGTCGACGAGCAGTACTTC.

The chain has TRBV5-5 and TRBJ2-5; TRBD2 matches at 10 bases. This CDR3 is built from 17 residues. The germline V gene encodes CDR1 SGHKS and CDR2 YYEKEE (reference sequence). Trimming took 4 bases from V and 5 from J; bases not matched to a gene: 14. The CDR3 DNA is TGTGCCAGCAGCCTTCGGTGGACTAGCGGAGGGGGGGAGACCCAGTACTTC. This encodes CASSLRWTSGGGETQYF. Combining the CDR3 with reference TRBV5-5 and TRBJ2-5 gives the whole variable domain DAGVTQSPTHLIKTRGQQVTLRCSPISGHKSVSWYQQVLGQGPQFIFQYYEKEERGRGNFPDRFSARQFPNYSSELNVNALLLGDSALYLCASSLRWTSGGGETQYFGPGTRLLVL.

This sequence joins TRBV7-5 and TRBJ2-1; the listed D gene, TRBD2, was not tested against the DNA. TRBV7-5 is classified as a pseudogene. There are 16 residues in the CDR3. CDR3 coding DNA: TGTGCCAGAAGCCCCTACGGGGGGAACTCCTACAATGAGCAGTTCTTC. This sequence encodes CARSPYGGNSYNEQFF.

In regard to this clone: Relative to the germline gene, one junction end is altered; a read error may explain this. CDR3 sequence (DNA): TGTGCTAGCAGCTTAGCCTTGGGCAATACGCAGTATTTT. It codes for CASSLALGNTQYF. This sequence joins TRBV7-7 and TRBJ2-3; D is ambiguous. The germline V gene has CDR1 SSHAT and CDR2 FNYEAQ (reference sequence). This CDR3 has 13 amino acids.

V usage is TRBV5-8 and J usage is TRBJ2-5; 9 bases align to TRBD2. Trimming took 4 bases from V and 7 from J; bases not matched to a gene: 8. Germline-derived CDR1 and CDR2 are SGHTS and YDEGEE. The CDR3 has 14 residues. The CDR3 sequence: CASSGIAGVGTQYF. The DNA of the CDR3 is TGTGCCAGCAGCGGGATAGCGGGAGTGGGGACCCAGTACTTC.

This clone appeared once. This chain connects TRBV28 to TRBJ2-3; the D gene is possibly TRBD2 (6 bases). Germline CDR1 and CDR2: MDHEN and SYDVKM. The germline V and J ends were trimmed by 6 bases and 1 base, with 8 bases remaining between them. The CDR3 is 13 residues long. DNA of the CDR3: TGTGCCAGCAGCTCTAGCGGCACAGATACGCAGTATTTT. It encodes CASSSSGTDTQYF. The variable domain in full, completed from reference TRBV28 and TRBJ2-3, reads DVKVTQSSRYLVKRTGEKVFLECVQDMDHENMFWYRQDPGLGLRLIYFSYDVKMKEKGDIPEGYSVSREKKERFSLILESASTNQTSMYLCASSSSGTDTQYFGPGTRLTVL.

This clone was detected once. The chain uses TRBV9 and TRBJ2-1; 13 positions match TRBD2. The trim removed 4 bases at V and 9 bases at J, leaving 10 bases unmatched. CDR1 is SGDLS and CDR2 is YYNGEE in the germline V gene. CDR3 length: 16 amino acids. CDR3 DNA: TGTGCCAGCAGCCCCTTGACTAGCGGGGGGCTGAGTGAGCAGTTCTTC. Translated, it gives CASSPLTSGGLSEQFF.

Note on this clone: The junction departs from the called germline gene at one end, perhaps through a read error. The CDR3, as DNA: TGTGCCAGCAGTTTAGGGTGGGAGAAGTACAATGAGCAGTTCTTC. It is translated as CASSLGWEKYNEQFF. The chain recombines TRBV13 with TRBJ2-1, with D possibly matching TRBD2 (5 bases). The CDR3 runs to 15 residues. Looked up from germline, CDR1 is PRHDT and CDR2 is FYEKMQ (reference sequence).

The chain combines TRBV7-8 with TRBJ1-4; 8 bases map to TRBD1. Germline CDR1 and CDR2: SGHVS and FQNEAQ. V lost 4 bases to trimming and J lost 4 bases; unmatched junction nucleotides: 5. This CDR3 region has 15 residues. In DNA form, the CDR3 reads TGTGCCAGCAGCTCTTGGACAGGGATTAATGAAAAACTGTTTTTT. As protein: CASSSWTGINEKLFF.

The CDR3 DNA reads as TGTGCCAGCAGCTCCCTAGCGGGAGAACGAAATGAGCAGTTCTTC. This encodes CASSSLAGERNEQFF. This chain uses TRBV7-9 with TRBJ2-1; 10 bases agree with TRBD2. Looked up from germline, CDR1 is SEHNR and CDR2 is FQNEAQ (reference sequence). Trimming cost V 4 bases and J 7 bases; bases outside gene matches: 7. This CDR3 is 15 amino acids long.